This T cell receptor beta chain appears in the sequencing data of a study of blood T cell repertoires in COVID-19 (dated by TCRdb to the early 2020s). Broadly, across the study: The collaborator samples originated in the United States, Italy and Spain and spanned the acute and convalescent phases of COVID-19. The samples were drawn from the first 160 participants of the ongoing ImmuneRACE study and from about 1,200 subjects provided by 6 global collaborators. The prospective study material was composed of cDNA or gDNA derived from T cells, B-cell-depleted T cells, or PBMCs. Subjects who had been exposed to COVID-19, were actively infected with it, or had recovered from it provided the deeply sampled blood TCRbeta repertoires that made up the dataset. A freely available public database, intended as a resource for researchers studying the immune response to SARS-CoV-2, is where the repertoires were released. HLA class I and class II types, where available, came from metadata supplied by the sample provider rather than from assay-based typing. Nearly every sample came with metadata listing a de-identified subject ID, COVID-19 status, age in years and sex. Study-level results and caveats: The quantity of clinical and demographic metadata differed by source and by participant and was supplied without curation.

About this clone itself: Which antigen it targets is not known. Base-call qualities are not available, and no considerably larger clone is one nucleotide away.

TCRbeta CDR3 regions were amplified from genomic DNA by means of the immunoSEQ Assay, a bias-controlled multiplex PCR. In the authors' own workflow: The number of nucleated cells in each sample was estimated by amplification of reference gene primers within the assay. To quantify the absolute abundance of each unique TCRbeta CDR3 rearrangement, sequence reads were collapsed and filtered. Productive Simpson clonality was computed per sample as the square root of Simpson's diversity index over productive rearrangements. The table comes from immuneACCESS by way of TCRdb, which keeps in-frame sequences with V and J called. Part of the clones is missing from these tables; in studies checked, under half for an unresolved V gene and the rest for unknown reasons. V, J and clone size are those of that table, while D and trimming were read from the DNA. Here the sample has 170,000 or so clones; about 86% occur a single time. The ten largest clones capture around 13% of the sample.

In Seattle, one collaborating source enrolled patients while the infection was active and tracked those patients longitudinally over the course of disease. Collaborating institutions collected whole blood in K2EDTA tubes following their own protocols. For TCRbeta analysis, collaborators shipped samples as frozen whole blood, isolated PBMCs, or DNA extracted from either of those sample types. The clonotype comes from a woman aged 65 to 85 with COVID-19, enrolled during active disease. The sample consisted of peripheral blood.

DNA sequence: TGTGCCAGCAGCCCGGGACAGGGAGCTGGCTACACCTTC. The translation is CASSPGQGAGYTF. In this chain, TRBV3-1 (or the pseudogene TRBV3-2) is recombined with TRBJ1-2; 9 of the junction bases match TRBD1. From the germline V gene (reference sequence), CDR1 is LGHDT and CDR2 is YNNKEL. V loses 4 bases at its end and J loses 7 bases; junction bases beyond the gene matches: 4. The CDR3 runs 13 amino acids, cysteine and phenylalanine included. Only the CDR3 region is kept as DNA, spanning 39 bases read in frame from base 1.